What follows are 16 T cell receptor beta chains derived from one specimen sequenced in a study of patients and donors after allogeneic stem cell transplantation (dated by TCRdb to about 2020). Library preparation was by RT-PCR. The run used a NextSeq 550. Using fastp at Q25 and MiXCR, TCRdb reprocessed the public reads and kept productive beta chains. Merged by CDR3 protein, the rows form single entries marked with the most common genes and DNA. In this sample the table shows 900,000 to 1,000,000 distinct CDR3 sequences, roughly 18% of which occur a single time. 5% to 6.5% of the sample belongs to the ten largest clones. The specimen was blood, either unsorted or a sorted T cell fraction (not recorded which). These receptors were obtained from a human donor who was either an allogeneic HSCT recipient or a stem cell or donor lymphocyte infusion donor (not recorded which). It is not recorded whose cells these are; they may come from a transplant donor.

The sample holds a few counts of this clonotype. The V and J genes are TRBV6-4 and TRBJ1-5; D is ambiguous. Between the trimmed V and J ends, which lost 6 bases and 7 bases, there was a span of 7 bases. CDR3 size: 11 residues. Germline lookup yields CDR1 MRHNA and CDR2 SNTAGT. CDR3: CASRIWQPQHF. The CDR3 DNA is TGTGCCAGCAGGATCTGGCAGCCCCAGCATTTT.

J is TRBJ2-2 and V is TRBV7-8; 11 positions match TRBD2. This CDR3 region has 19 residues. The junction had 11 bases not matched to a gene; V was cut back by 5 bases and J by 0 bases. Germline-derived CDR1 and CDR2 are SGHVS and FQNEAQ. The CDR3 nucleotides are TGTGCCAGCAGCCTAGGGCGGACTAGCGGGCCTGCGAACACCGGGGAGCTGTTTTTT. It specifies CASSLGRTSGPANTGELFF.

The rearrangement joins TRBV12-3 or TRBV12-4 to TRBJ1-1, with 8 positions matching TRBD1. V lost 7 bases and J lost 12; bases outside the gene matches: 10. The CDR3 runs 12 residues. CDR3 DNA: TGTGCCAGCACCACCACAGACAGGGGACCTTTCTTT. This codes for CASTTTDRGPFF.

The J gene is TRBJ2-7, the V gene TRBV5-1, with no clear D. Germline CDR1 reads SGHRS; CDR2 reads YFSETQ. The CDR3 sequence is 13 residues long. V was pared by 4 bases and J by 2 bases, with 10 bases between. CDR3 loop: CASSAGPAYEQYF. The CDR3 DNA follows: TGCGCCAGCAGCGCCGGACCAGCCTACGAGCAGTACTTC.

This clonotype has only a few counts. The V and J genes are TRBV7-8 and TRBJ1-5; the D gene is possibly TRBD1 (6 bases). Germline CDR1 is SGHVS and CDR2 is FQNEAQ. This CDR3 is built from 17 residues. V lost 0 bases to trimming and J lost 3 bases, with 15 bases between them. For the CDR3, the DNA is TGTGCCAGCAGCTTAGCCAGGGGTGACTTAAACAATCAGCCCCAGCATTTT. The encoded protein is CASSLARGDLNNQPQHF.

This sequence joins TRBV3-1 and TRBJ1-3; D is undetermined. CDR3 size: 12 residues. Germline V gene data show CDR1 as LGHDT and CDR2 as YNNKEL (reference sequence). V was pared by 5 bases and J by 4 bases, with 6 bases between. The CDR3 reads CASSAVGNTIYF. CDR3 sequence (DNA): TGTGCCAGCAGCGCGGTCGGAAACACCATATATTTT.

The chain combines TRBV20-1 with TRBJ1-2; D possibly corresponds to TRBD1 (6 bases). Germline values: CDR1 DFQATT, CDR2 SNEGSKA (reference sequence). The CDR3 sequence is 14 residues long. V lost 3 bases, J lost 4 bases, and 15 bases lay in between. CDR3 bases: TGCAGTGCTAGGGGCCCCACAGGGTTCTATGGCTACACCTTC. Its translation: CSARGPTGFYGYTF.

The chain joins TRBV4-2 to TRBJ2-1; the D gene is possibly TRBD2 (6 bases). The germline V gene has CDR1 LGHNA and CDR2 YNFKEQ. V lost 4 bases to trimming and J lost 6 bases, with 19 bases between them. The CDR3 sequence is 16 residues long. Here the CDR3 reads CASSPSEREVANEQFF. In DNA, the CDR3 is TGTGCCAGCAGCCCGTCTGAAAGGGAGGTGGCCAATGAGCAGTTCTTC.

This clonotype was recorded a few times. V and J are TRBV4-1 and TRBJ1-1, with a possible D match to TRBD1 (5 bases). Germline values: CDR1 MGHRA, CDR2 YSYEKL. The CDR3 sequence is 17 residues long. Trimming pared 1 base from V and 5 bases from J, leaving 20 bases between. The CDR3 loop reads CASSQVDGGLHWTEAFF. For the CDR3, the DNA is TGCGCCAGCAGCCAAGTTGATGGGGGGTTACATTGGACTGAAGCTTTCTTT.

This clonotype was observed at least ten times. V and J are TRBV9 and TRBJ2-1; weak D call: TRBD2 (6 bases). The germline gives CDR1 SGDLS, CDR2 YYNGEE. CDR3 length equals 14 residues. The V end was cut by 4 bases, the J end by 1 base, with 9 bases between. The CDR3 region is CASSRGLSYNEQFF. The CDR3 nucleotides read TGTGCCAGCAGCAGGGGACTGTCCTACAATGAGCAGTTCTTC.

This clonotype was counted only a few times. CDR3 amino acids: CASSLGLRSNEQFF. DNA for the CDR3: TGTGCCAGCAGTTTGGGGTTACGAAGCAATGAGCAGTTCTTC. The V and J genes are TRBV12-3 or TRBV12-4 and TRBJ2-1; D uncertain. This CDR3 has 14 residues. Trimming took off 3 bases at V and 6 bases at J, with 12 bases between the two ends.

This chain uses TRBV4-3 with TRBJ1-2; D uncertain. Germline V gives CDR1 LGHNA, CDR2 YSLEER. Trimming cost V 0 bases and J 7 bases, with 9 bases left between them. This CDR3 contains 13 residues. The CDR3 spells CASSQDRAVGYTF. The CDR3 DNA follows: TGCGCCAGCAGCCAAGATCGGGCGGTTGGCTACACCTTC.

The gene calls are TRBV20-1 and TRBJ2-5, with 13 bases that match TRBD2. J lost 3 bases, V lost 6 bases, and 10 bases had no gene match. The CDR3 totals 16 residues. The V gene's germline CDR1 is DFQATT and CDR2 SNEGSKA (reference sequence). CDR3 residues: CSASQGGLAGKETQYF. DNA for the CDR3: TGCAGTGCCTCTCAGGGGGGACTAGCGGGAAAAGAGACCCAGTACTTC.

The chain uses TRBV27 and TRBJ1-4, with D possibly matching TRBD1 (5 bases). Germline lookup yields CDR1 MNHEY and CDR2 SMNVEV (reference sequence). This CDR3 contains 15 residues. Trimming stripped 8 bases from V and 0 bases from J, with 13 bases between. The CDR3 sequence: CASGDVKATNEKLFF. The CDR3, as DNA: TGTGCCAGCGGGGACGTTAAGGCAACTAATGAAAAACTGTTTTTT.

Only a few counts were recorded for this clonotype. The chain combines TRBV24-1 with TRBJ1-1; 7 bases are shared with TRBD1. CDR1 and CDR2 (germline): KGHDR, SFDVKD. With V trimmed by 0 bases and J by 6 bases, 18 bases remained unmatched. The CDR3 length is 19 residues. The CDR3 loop is CATSDLRKRQGEIGPEAFF. CDR3 DNA sequence: TGTGCCACCAGTGATTTGCGGAAGCGGCAGGGGGAAATCGGCCCTGAAGCTTTCTTT.

This clonotype was counted only a few times. The chain recombines TRBV6-5 with TRBJ2-3; 9 bases are a match to TRBD2. The CDR3 is made up of 15 amino acids. V dropped 0 bases and J dropped 5; count of bases not matched to a gene: 3. Looked up from germline, CDR1 is MNHEY and CDR2 is SVGAGI. This chain's CDR3 is CASSYSGLAGDTQYF. DNA of the CDR3: TGTGCCAGCAGTTACTCGGGACTAGCTGGAGATACGCAGTATTTT.